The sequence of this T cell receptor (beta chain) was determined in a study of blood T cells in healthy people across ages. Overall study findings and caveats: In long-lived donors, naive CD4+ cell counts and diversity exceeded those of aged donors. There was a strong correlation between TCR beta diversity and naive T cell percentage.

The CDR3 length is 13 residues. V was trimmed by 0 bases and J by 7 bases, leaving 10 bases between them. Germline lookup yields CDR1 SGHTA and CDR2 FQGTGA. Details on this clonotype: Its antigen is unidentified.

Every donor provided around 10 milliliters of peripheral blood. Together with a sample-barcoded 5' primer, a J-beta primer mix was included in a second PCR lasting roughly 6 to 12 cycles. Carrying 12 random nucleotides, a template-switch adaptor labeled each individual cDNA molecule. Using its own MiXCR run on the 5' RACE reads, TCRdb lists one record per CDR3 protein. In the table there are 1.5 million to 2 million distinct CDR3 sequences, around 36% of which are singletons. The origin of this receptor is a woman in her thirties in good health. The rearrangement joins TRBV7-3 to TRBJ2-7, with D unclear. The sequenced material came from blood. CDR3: CASSLTLDNEQYF. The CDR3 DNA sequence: TGTGCCAGCAGCTTAACTCTGGATAATGAGCAGTACTTC.